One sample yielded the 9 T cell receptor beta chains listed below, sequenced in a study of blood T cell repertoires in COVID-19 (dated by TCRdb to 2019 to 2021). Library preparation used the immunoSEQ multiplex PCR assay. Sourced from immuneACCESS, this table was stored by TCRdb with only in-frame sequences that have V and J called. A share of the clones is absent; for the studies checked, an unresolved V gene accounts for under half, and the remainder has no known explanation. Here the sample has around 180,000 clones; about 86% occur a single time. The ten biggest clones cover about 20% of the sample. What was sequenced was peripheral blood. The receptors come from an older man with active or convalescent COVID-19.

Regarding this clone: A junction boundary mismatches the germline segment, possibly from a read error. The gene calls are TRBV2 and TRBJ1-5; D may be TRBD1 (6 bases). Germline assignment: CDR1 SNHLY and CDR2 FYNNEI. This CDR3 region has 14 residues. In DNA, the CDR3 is TGTGCCAGCAGCGAAGGGACAAGCAATCAGCCCCAGCATTTT. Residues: CASSEGTSNQPQHF.

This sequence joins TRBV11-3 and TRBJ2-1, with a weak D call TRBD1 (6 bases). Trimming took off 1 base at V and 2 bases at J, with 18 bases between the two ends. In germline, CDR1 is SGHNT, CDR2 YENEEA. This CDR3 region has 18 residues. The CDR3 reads CASSLAVNPGDPYNEQFF. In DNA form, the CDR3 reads TGTGCCAGCAGCTTAGCGGTGAATCCAGGGGACCCCTACAATGAGCAGTTCTTC.

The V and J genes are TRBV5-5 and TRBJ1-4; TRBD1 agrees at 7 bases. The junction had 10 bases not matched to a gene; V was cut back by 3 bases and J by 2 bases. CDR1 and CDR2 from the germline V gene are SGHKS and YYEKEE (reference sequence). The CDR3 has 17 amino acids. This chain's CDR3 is CASSSRTGRGTNEKLFF. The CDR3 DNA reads TGTGCCAGCAGCTCCCGGACAGGAAGGGGCACTAATGAAAAACTGTTTTTT.

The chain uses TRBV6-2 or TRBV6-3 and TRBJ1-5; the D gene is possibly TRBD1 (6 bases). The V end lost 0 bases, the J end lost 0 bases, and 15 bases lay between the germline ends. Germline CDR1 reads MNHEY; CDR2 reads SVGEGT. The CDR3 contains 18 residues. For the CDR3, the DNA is TGTGCCAGCAGTTACTCGAGTTATAGGGGGACTAGCAATCAGCCCCAGCATTTT. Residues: CASSYSSYRGTSNQPQHF.

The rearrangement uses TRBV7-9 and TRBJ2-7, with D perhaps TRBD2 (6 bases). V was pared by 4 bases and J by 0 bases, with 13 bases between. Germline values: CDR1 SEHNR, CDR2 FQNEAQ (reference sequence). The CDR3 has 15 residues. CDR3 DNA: TGTGCCAGCAGCTCCCCGGAGGGTACCTCCTACGAGCAGTACTTC. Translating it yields CASSSPEGTSYEQYF.

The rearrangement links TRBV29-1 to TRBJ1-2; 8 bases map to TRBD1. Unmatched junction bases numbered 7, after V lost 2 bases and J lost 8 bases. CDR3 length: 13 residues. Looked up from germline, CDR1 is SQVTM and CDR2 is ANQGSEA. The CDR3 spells CSVETGQGWGYTF. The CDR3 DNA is TGCAGCGTTGAAACTGGACAGGGATGGGGCTACACCTTC. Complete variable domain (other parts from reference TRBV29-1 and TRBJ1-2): SAVISQKPSRDICQRGTSLTIQCQVDSQVTMMFWYRQQPGQSLTLIATANQGSEATYESGFVIDKFPISRPNLTFSTLTVSNMSPEDSSIYLCSVETGQGWGYTFGSGTRLTVV.

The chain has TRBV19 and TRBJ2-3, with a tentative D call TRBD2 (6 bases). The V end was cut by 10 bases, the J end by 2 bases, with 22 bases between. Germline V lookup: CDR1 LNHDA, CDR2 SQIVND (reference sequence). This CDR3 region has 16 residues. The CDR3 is CANSPSRDSHTDTQYF. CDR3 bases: TGTGCCAATTCCCCTTCCCGGGACTCCCACACAGATACGCAGTATTTT.

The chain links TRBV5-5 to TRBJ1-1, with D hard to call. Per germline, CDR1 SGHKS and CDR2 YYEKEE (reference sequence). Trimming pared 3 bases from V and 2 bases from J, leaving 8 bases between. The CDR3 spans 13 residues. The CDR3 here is CASSSHSNTEAFF. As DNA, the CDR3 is TGTGCCAGCAGCTCGCACAGTAACACTGAAGCTTTCTTT.

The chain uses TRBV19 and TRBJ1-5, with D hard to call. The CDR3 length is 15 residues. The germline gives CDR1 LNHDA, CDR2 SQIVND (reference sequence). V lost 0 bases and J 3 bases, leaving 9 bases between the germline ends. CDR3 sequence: CASSIDRAPNQPQHF. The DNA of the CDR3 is TGTGCCAGTAGTATAGATCGAGCACCCAATCAGCCCCAGCATTTT.